Given below is one TCR beta chain in context. Its specificity is not known. The CDR3 does not end in the conserved phenylalanine or tryptophan, so this is likely a read error. The CDR3 spans 15 residues. CDR1 is SNHLY and CDR2 is FYNNEI in the germline V gene. Trimming removed 0 bases at V and 7 bases at J, with 10 bases between. These data are taken from a study of post-analysis software for immune sequencing data. Study as a whole: The cohort encompassed relapsing-remitting, secondary progressive and progressive-relapsing multiple sclerosis disease courses.

Whole-study results and caveats: When compared against controls, multiple sclerosis patients showed significantly lower normalized Chao1 diversity. Elevated frequency relative to controls characterized four to six TRBV segments in patients, TRBV5-6, TRBV5-1 and TRBV20-1 among them.

Built from TCR beta cDNA, the libraries had unique molecular identifiers in them. TCRdb processed the PCR reads anew with MiXCR; each CDR3 protein has one entry. The sample lists hundreds of thousands of distinct CDR3 sequences; approximately 38% were seen once. The source material was blood. This receptor was taken from a girl aged 5 to 17 with multiple sclerosis. The chain joins TRBV2 to TRBJ1-6; D gene ambiguous. The chain's CDR3 is CASSEALRGNSPLHL. Here the CDR3 DNA reads TGTGCCAGCAGTGAAGCGCTTCGAGGGAATTCACCCCTCCACTTG.